The 14 T cell receptor beta chains presented below share a single source sample, sequenced in a study of beta chain features in type 1 diabetes. For these receptors, no antigen is known. Findings of the study overall: There was a moderate but significant shortening of TCRB CDR3s in all four CD4+ subsets of Type 1 diabetes patients.

Expressed TCRB transcripts were sequenced because the entire RNA isolate underwent reverse transcription. The protocol was immunoSEQ multiplex PCR, while the TCRdb copy is restricted to in-frame clones and leaves out a portion. Of 300,000 to 400,000 clones listed, around a tenth are singletons. Sequencing was carried out using central memory CD4+ T cells from blood. The receptor set was obtained from a man aged 25-45 years with type 1 diabetes.

This clone has only a few counts. V usage is TRBV6-5 and J usage is TRBJ1-1, with D unclear. The CDR3 sequence is 12 residues long. Trimming shortened V by 5 bases and J by 4 bases, and 8 bases separated the two germline ends. Germline V gene sequence: CDR1 MNHEY, CDR2 SVGAGI. CDR3 sequence reads: CASSHRTTEAFF. CDR3 DNA sequence: TGTGCCAGCAGTCATCGGACCACTGAAGCTTTCTTT.

This clone was detected a few times. The rearrangement joins TRBV4-1 to TRBJ1-5, with 7 bases fitting TRBD1. The CDR3 contains 19 residues. The germline V gene has CDR1 MGHRA and CDR2 YSYEKL. Trimming cost V 4 bases and J 6 bases; bases outside gene matches: 21. The CDR3 sequence is CASSLGGTDPLLWGQPQHF. The CDR3 region has the DNA TGCGCCAGCAGCCTAGGCGGGACAGACCCTCTTCTCTGGGGTCAGCCCCAGCATTTT.

The table lists this clone with a few counts. The rearrangement links TRBV7-2 to TRBJ2-7; TRBD2 agrees at 9 bases. The ends lost 5 bases at V and 3 bases at J; junction bases unmatched: 11. The CDR3 has 16 residues. Germline V CDR1 and CDR2: SGHTA, FQGNSA. CDR3 DNA sequence: TGTGCCAGCAGCCGAGCGGGAGGACCGAGTCTCTACGAGCAGTACTTC. Its protein is CASSRAGGPSLYEQYF. The complete variable domain, with remaining parts taken from reference TRBV7-2 and TRBJ2-7, reads GAGVSQSPSNKVTEKGKDVELRCDPISGHTALYWYRQSLGQGLEFLIYFQGNSAPDKSGLPSDRFSAERTGGSVSTLTIQRTQQEDSAVYLCASSRAGGPSLYEQYFGPGTRLTVT.

This chain links TRBV10-1 with TRBJ2-5, with D hard to call. The CDR3 runs 15 residues. CDR1 WNHNN and CDR2 SYGVQD come from the germline V gene (reference sequence). Trimming removed 0 bases from V and 0 bases from J, with 8 bases in between. CDR3 sequence: CASSESDGHQETQYF. CDR3 nucleotide sequence: TGCGCCAGCAGTGAGTCTGACGGCCACCAAGAGACCCAGTACTTC.

This clone was counted a few times. V and J are TRBV18 and TRBJ2-2; D may be TRBD1 (5 bases). The V end lost 3 bases, the J end lost 4 bases, and 15 bases lay between the germline ends. The CDR3 runs to 16 residues. Germline values: CDR1 KGHSH, CDR2 LQKENI. In DNA, the CDR3 is TGTGCCAGCTCACCCTCTCAACAGGCAAGCACCGGGGAGCTGTTTTTT. It specifies CASSPSQQASTGELFF.

This chain connects TRBV6-5 to TRBJ2-7; a possible D gene is TRBD2 (5 bases). V was pared by 7 bases and J by 3 bases, with 13 bases between. This CDR3 comprises 13 residues. From germline, CDR1 is MNHEY and CDR2 SVGAGI. The CDR3 DNA sequence: TGTGCCAGCACGGGAAGGGAAGGCTACGAGCAGTACTTC. Protein: CASTGREGYEQYF.

This clone was counted a few times. J is TRBJ2-1 and V is TRBV10-3; D may be TRBD1 or TRBD2 (5 bases each). CDR3 size: 13 residues. Trimming removed 7 bases from V and 4 bases from J, with 11 bases in between. Per germline, CDR1 ENHRY and CDR2 SYGVKD. CDR3 region: CAITQGEYNEQFF. DNA for the CDR3: TGTGCCATCACGCAGGGAGAATACAATGAGCAGTTCTTC.

The table lists this clone with many counts. The chain is built from TRBV7-9 and TRBJ1-2; D is possibly TRBD1 (5 bases). This CDR3 region has 14 residues. Germline V lookup: CDR1 SEHNR, CDR2 FQNEAQ (reference sequence). Trimming took off 0 bases at V and 6 bases at J, with 11 bases between the two ends. CDR3 sequence: CASSLAVSGNGYTF. The CDR3 bases are TGTGCCAGCAGCTTAGCGGTTTCAGGGAATGGCTACACCTTC.

The rearrangement uses TRBV11-2 and TRBJ1-5, with a tentative D call TRBD1 (5 bases). The CDR3 runs to 17 residues. Germline CDR1 SGHAT, CDR2 FQNNGV. Trimming left V 5 bases short and J 4 bases short, with 21 bases between. The CDR3 region is CASSRSRDSQANQPQHF. Written as DNA, the CDR3 is TGTGCCAGCAGCCGAAGCCGGGACTCCCAGGCGAATCAGCCCCAGCATTTT.

The chain joins TRBV7-9 to TRBJ2-3; D is unclear. CDR3 length: 13 amino acids. CDR1 is SEHNR, CDR2 FQNEAQ, per germline (reference sequence). V gave up 7 bases and J gave up 0 bases, with 8 bases separating them. Written as DNA, the CDR3 is TGTGCCAGCAAGGATGGTAGCACAGATACGCAGTATTTT. The encoded protein is CASKDGSTDTQYF.

This clone was recorded once. A far larger clone is just one base off, so this is likely a read error. The same CDR3 is also encoded by other DNA sequences in this sample. The rearrangement links TRBV4-1 to TRBJ2-1, with 14 bases that match TRBD2. V was clipped by 4 bases and J by 6 bases; unmatched bases: 2. Germline values: CDR1 MGHRA, CDR2 YSYEKL. There are 15 residues in the CDR3. CDR3 region: CASSLGLAGGNEQFF. CDR3 bases: TGCGCCAGCAGCCTCGGACTAGCGGGAGGCAATGAGCAGTTCTTC.

For this clone: This sequence may be a read error, since a much larger clone differs from it by one base. The J gene is TRBJ2-6, the V gene TRBV27; 8 bases are shared with TRBD1. Per the germline V gene, CDR1 is MNHEY and CDR2 is SMNVEV (reference sequence). V was pared by 4 bases and J by 2 bases, with 4 bases of the junction left unmatched. This CDR3 is built from 16 residues. The CDR3 loop is CASSSIQGAGANVLTF. DNA of the CDR3: TGTGCCAGCAGTTCGATACAGGGGGCTGGGGCCAACGTCCTGACTTTC.

There are a few counts of this clone. This CDR3 reads CASSVGLGGISYEQYF. Here the CDR3 DNA reads TGTGCCAGCAGCGTAGGTCTTGGGGGGATCTCCTACGAGCAGTACTTC. The chain carries TRBV9 and TRBJ2-5; D might be TRBD2 (6 bases). The DNA end favors TRBJ2-7, so the J call may be wrong. Germline loops: CDR1 SGDLS, CDR2 YYNGEE. This CDR3 is 16 amino acids long.

This sequence joins TRBV25-1 and TRBJ1-2; D not certain. CDR3 length: 15 amino acids. Trimming left V 3 bases short and J 4 bases short, with 15 bases between. Germline CDR1 reads MGHDK; CDR2 reads SYGVNS. CDR3 loop: CASSDSVTTFYGYTF. CDR3 DNA: TGTGCCAGCAGTGATTCTGTTACCACCTTCTATGGCTACACCTTC.